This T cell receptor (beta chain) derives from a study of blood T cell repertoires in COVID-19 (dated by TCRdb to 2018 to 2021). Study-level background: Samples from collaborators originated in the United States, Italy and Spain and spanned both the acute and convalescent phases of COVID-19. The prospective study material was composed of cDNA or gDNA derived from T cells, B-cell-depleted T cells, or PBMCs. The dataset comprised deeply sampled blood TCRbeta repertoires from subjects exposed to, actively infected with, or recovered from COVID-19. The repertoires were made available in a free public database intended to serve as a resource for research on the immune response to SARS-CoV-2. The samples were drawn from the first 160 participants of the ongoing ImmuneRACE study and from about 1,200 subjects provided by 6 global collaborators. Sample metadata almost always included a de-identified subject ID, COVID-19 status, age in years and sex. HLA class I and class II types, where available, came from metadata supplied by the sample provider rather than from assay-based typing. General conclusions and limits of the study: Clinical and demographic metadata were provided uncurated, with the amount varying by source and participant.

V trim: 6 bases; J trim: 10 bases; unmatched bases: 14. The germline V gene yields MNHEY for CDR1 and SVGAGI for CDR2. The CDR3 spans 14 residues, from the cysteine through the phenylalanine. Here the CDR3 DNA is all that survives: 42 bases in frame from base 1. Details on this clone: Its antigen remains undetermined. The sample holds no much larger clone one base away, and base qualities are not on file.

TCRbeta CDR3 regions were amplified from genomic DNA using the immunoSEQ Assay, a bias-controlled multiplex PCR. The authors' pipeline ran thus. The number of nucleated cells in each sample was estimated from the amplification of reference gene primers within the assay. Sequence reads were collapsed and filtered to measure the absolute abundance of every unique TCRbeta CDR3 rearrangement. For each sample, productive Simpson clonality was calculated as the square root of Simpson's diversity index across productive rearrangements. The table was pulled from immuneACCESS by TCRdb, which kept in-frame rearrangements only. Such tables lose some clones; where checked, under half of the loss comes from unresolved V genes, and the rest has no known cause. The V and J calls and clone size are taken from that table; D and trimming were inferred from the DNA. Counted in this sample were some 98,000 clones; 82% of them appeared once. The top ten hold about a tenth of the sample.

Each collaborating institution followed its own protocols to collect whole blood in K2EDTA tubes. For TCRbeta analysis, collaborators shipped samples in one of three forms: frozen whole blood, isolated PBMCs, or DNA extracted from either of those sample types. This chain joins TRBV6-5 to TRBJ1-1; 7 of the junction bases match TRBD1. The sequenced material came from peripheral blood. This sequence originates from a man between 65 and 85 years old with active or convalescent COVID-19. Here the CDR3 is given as CASRPTGDRWGAFF. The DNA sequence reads TGTGCCAGCAGACCTACAGGGGACCGGTGGGGAGCTTTCTTT.